These 19 T cell receptor beta chains came from one sample sequenced in a study of somatic mutations in cytotoxic T cells in rheumatoid arthritis. Sequenced by immunoSEQ multiplex PCR; TCRdb stores in-frame clones only, minus some. Of about 20,000 clones in the sample, over 75% were seen once. Sequenced material: CD8+ T cells sorted from blood. Every receptor here comes from an adult with rheumatoid arthritis.

The chain combines TRBV4-3 with TRBJ2-2; D is ambiguous. This CDR3 region has 17 residues. The germline CDR1 and CDR2 sequences are LGHNA and YSLEER. Trimming removed 1 base at V and 1 base at J, with 13 bases between. The CDR3 spells CASSQAEIGWNTGELFF. In DNA, the CDR3 is TGCGCCAGCAGCCAAGCTGAGATAGGGTGGAACACCGGGGAGCTGTTTTTT.

The chain employs TRBV27 and TRBJ1-1, with no clear D. Deletions cut 4 bases from V and 5 bases from J, with 11 bases between. The CDR3 has 13 amino acids. In germline, CDR1 is MNHEY, CDR2 SMNVEV (reference sequence). CDR3 DNA: TGTGCCAGCAGTTCCTTTTTAGGGACTGAAGCTTTCTTT. This encodes CASSSFLGTEAFF.

The chain combines TRBV27 with TRBJ2-5; 8 bases match TRBD1. Germline V CDR1 and CDR2: MNHEY, SMNVEV (reference sequence). With 5 bases clipped from V and 5 bases from J, the junction kept 10 bases outside the gene matches. The CDR3 spans 15 residues. CDR3 coding DNA: TGTGCCAGCAGTGCAGGACAGGGATTGAGCGAGACCCAGTACTTC. Encoded protein: CASSAGQGLSETQYF.

V is TRBV7-9 and J is TRBJ2-5, with a possible D match to TRBD1 (5 bases). V was shortened by 1 base and J by 4 bases, with 13 bases between the two germline ends. Germline V gene sequence: CDR1 SEHNR, CDR2 FQNEAQ (reference sequence). The CDR3 length is 15 residues. The CDR3: CASSLVSGLIETQYF. The CDR3 DNA is TGTGCCAGCAGCTTAGTCTCAGGGTTGATAGAGACCCAGTACTTC. Together with reference TRBV7-9 and TRBJ2-5, the CDR3 gives the full variable domain: DTGVSQNPRHKITKRGQNVTFRCDPISEHNRLYWYRQTLGQGPEFLTYFQNEAQLEKSRLLSDRFSAERPKGSFSTLEIQRTEQGDSAMYLCASSLVSGLIETQYFGPGTRLLVL.

The V and J genes are TRBV5-6 and TRBJ2-4; D uncertain. Trimming stripped 0 bases from V and 11 bases from J, with 9 bases between. The CDR3 is 12 residues long. Germline-derived CDR1 and CDR2 are SGHDT and YYEEEE. In DNA form, the CDR3 reads TGTGCCAGCAGCTTGGGACTGGGGTTTCAGTACTTC. This gives the protein CASSLGLGFQYF.

The rearrangement uses TRBV27 and TRBJ2-7; 8 bases match TRBD2. Germline V lookup: CDR1 MNHEY, CDR2 SMNVEV (reference sequence). The CDR3 extends over 16 amino acids. J gave up 2 bases and V 5 bases, and 11 bases lay outside the gene matches. The CDR3 region is CASSPTRWTSTYEQYF. The DNA of the CDR3 is TGTGCCAGCAGTCCCACCCGATGGACTAGCACCTACGAGCAGTACTTC.

The V and J genes are TRBV10-1 and TRBJ2-1; tentatively, D is TRBD2 (5 bases). Looked up from germline, CDR1 is WNHNN and CDR2 is SYGVQD (reference sequence). V was cut by 0 bases and J by 4 bases, with 13 bases left in between. The length of the CDR3 is 16 residues. The CDR3 loop is CASSESTGNEYNEQFF. In DNA, the CDR3 is TGCGCCAGCAGTGAGTCGACCGGGAATGAGTACAATGAGCAGTTCTTC.

This clone was observed once. The gene calls are TRBV9 and TRBJ2-7; D unclear. V was trimmed by 0 bases and J by 2 bases, leaving 9 bases between them. The germline V gene encodes CDR1 SGDLS and CDR2 YYNGEE. The CDR3 runs to 14 residues. In DNA form, the CDR3 reads TGTGCCAGCAGCGTAGAGATGGCTCCCTACGAGCAGTACTTC. As protein: CASSVEMAPYEQYF.

The CDR3 reads CASRGTSGPPYEQYF. CDR3 nucleotide sequence: TGTGCCAGCAGGGGGACTAGCGGGCCTCCTTACGAGCAGTACTTC. This chain joins TRBV6-5 and TRBJ2-7, with 12 positions matching TRBD2. Germline loops: CDR1 MNHEY, CDR2 SVGAGI. The CDR3 totals 15 residues. The V gene end was trimmed by 6 bases and the J gene end by 4 bases; junction bases not matched to a gene: 7.

This rearrangement joins TRBV6-9 to TRBJ2-1, with a possible D match to TRBD2 (5 bases). CDR3 length: 13 residues. Germline CDR1 MNHGY, CDR2 SVAAGI. V was shortened by 7 bases and J by 8 bases, with 15 bases between the two germline ends. CDR3 bases: TGTGCCAGCAAGAGGACTCGAGGGCATGAGCAGTTCTTC. Translation gives CASKRTRGHEQFF.

This sequence joins TRBV9 and TRBJ2-5, with D perhaps given as TRBD1 or TRBD2 (5 bases each). Germline assignment: CDR1 SGDLS and CDR2 YYNGEE. V was shortened by 0 bases and J by 1 base, with 10 bases between the two germline ends. The CDR3 covers 15 residues. The CDR3 reads CASSVGGTPQETQYF. The CDR3 DNA reads TGTGCCAGCAGCGTAGGGGGGACGCCCCAAGAGACCCAGTACTTC.

The chain is built from TRBV5-6 and TRBJ2-7, with 12 bases aligning to TRBD1. CDR3 length: 15 residues. With 0 bases clipped from V and 5 bases from J, the junction kept 3 bases outside the gene matches. Germline V gene lookup returns CDR1 SGHDT and CDR2 YYEEEE. The DNA for the CDR3 is TGTGCCAGCAGCTTGGGGGACAGGGGGCCCGACGAGCAGTACTTC. As protein: CASSLGDRGPDEQYF.

This chain connects TRBV6-6 to TRBJ1-3; D gene uncertain. This CDR3 contains 16 residues. Germline lookup yields CDR1 MNHNY and CDR2 SVGAGI (reference sequence). The germline V and J ends were trimmed by 4 bases and 1 base, with 14 bases remaining between them. The CDR3 DNA sequence: TGTGCCAGCAGTTGGGCATTGGTAGCTTCTGGAAACACCATATATTTT. Its translation is CASSWALVASGNTIYF.

The CDR3 sequence: CASSLVGPTGELFF. CDR3 DNA sequence: TGTGCCAGCAGCTTAGTAGGGCCCACCGGGGAGCTGTTTTTT. This chain connects TRBV7-3 to TRBJ2-2, with D unclear. Germline V gene sequence: CDR1 SGHTA, CDR2 FQGTGA. Trimming took 2 bases from V and 4 from J, leaving 8 bases between them. The CDR3 is 14 amino acids.

This rearrangement joins TRBV18 to TRBJ2-5, with D tentatively TRBD1 (5 bases). The V end was cut by 3 bases, the J end by 5 bases, with 10 bases between. CDR3 length equals 13 residues. Germline V gives CDR1 KGHSH, CDR2 LQKENI. The CDR3 reads CASSPQGEETQYF. DNA for the CDR3: TGTGCCAGCTCACCGCAGGGTGAGGAGACCCAGTACTTC.

The chain joins TRBV10-1 to TRBJ1-5, with D possibly matching TRBD1 (6 bases). The germline V gene has CDR1 WNHNN and CDR2 SYGVQD (reference sequence). The ends were cut back, 5 bases at V and 0 bases at J, with 14 bases in the middle. The CDR3 contains 16 residues. CDR3 bases: TGCGCCAGCAGTCCCGGGACAAGGTATAGCAATCAGCCCCAGCATTTT. As protein: CASSPGTRYSNQPQHF.

This clone was counted a few times. The V and J genes are TRBV4-2 and TRBJ2-7, with D perhaps TRBD1 (6 bases). This CDR3 has 15 amino acids. From germline, CDR1 is LGHNA and CDR2 YNFKEQ. With 0 bases removed from V and 2 bases from J, the gap between germline ends came to 11 bases. The CDR3 protein is CASSQDRQGTYEQYF. The DNA for the CDR3 is TGTGCCAGCAGCCAAGATCGTCAGGGGACCTACGAGCAGTACTTC.

The chain links TRBV11-2 to TRBJ2-7, with 15 bases fitting TRBD2. The CDR3 loop spans 18 amino acids. The ends lost 1 base at V and 3 bases at J; junction bases unmatched: 7. The V gene's germline CDR1 is SGHAT and CDR2 FQNNGV. CDR3 sequence: CASSLAPPGLAGGYEQYF. The DNA for the CDR3 is TGTGCCAGCAGCTTAGCGCCACCGGGACTAGCGGGGGGCTACGAGCAGTACTTC.

The V gene is TRBV5-6, the J gene TRBJ2-7; possibly TRBD1 for D (6 bases). This CDR3 spans 16 amino acids. Germline CDR1 is SGHDT and CDR2 is YYEEEE. Trimming took off 4 bases at V and 3 bases at J, with 20 bases between the two ends. The CDR3 coding sequence is TGTGCCAGCAGCATACTATTAATGGGACACCTCTACGAGCAGTACTTC. Translated, it gives CASSILLMGHLYEQYF.